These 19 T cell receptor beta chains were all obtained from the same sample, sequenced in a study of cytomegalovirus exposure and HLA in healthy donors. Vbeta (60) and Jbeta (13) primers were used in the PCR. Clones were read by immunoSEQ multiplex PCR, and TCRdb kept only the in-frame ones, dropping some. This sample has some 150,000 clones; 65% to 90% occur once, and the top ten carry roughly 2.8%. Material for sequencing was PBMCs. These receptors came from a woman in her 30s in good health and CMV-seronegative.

CDR3 protein: CSVSGGYEQYF. Here the CDR3 DNA reads TGCAGCGTTAGCGGAGGGTACGAGCAGTACTTC. The rearrangement joins TRBV20-1 to TRBJ2-7; TRBD2 might be the D (6 bases). Germline CDR1 reads DFQATT; CDR2 reads SNEGSKA (reference sequence). The CDR3 is 11 residues long.

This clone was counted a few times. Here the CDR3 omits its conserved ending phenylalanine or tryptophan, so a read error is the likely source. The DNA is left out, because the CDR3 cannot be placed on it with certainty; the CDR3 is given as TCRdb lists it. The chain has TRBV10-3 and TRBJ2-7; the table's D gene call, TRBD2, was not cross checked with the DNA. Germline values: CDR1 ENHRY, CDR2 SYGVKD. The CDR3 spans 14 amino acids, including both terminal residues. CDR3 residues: CAITSSLASGPPQI.

The CDR3 spells CASSRGQEAQHF. The CDR3 DNA sequence: TGTGCCAGCAGCCGAGGACAGGAGGCCCAGCATTTT. V is TRBV5-4 and J is TRBJ1-5; 7 nucleotides line up with TRBD1. CDR1 SGHNT and CDR2 YYREEE come from the germline V gene (reference sequence). This CDR3 has 12 residues. Trimming at V came to 4 bases and at J to 11 bases, leaving 6 bases not matched to a gene.

CDR3 nucleotides: TGTGCCAGCAGATACGGACAGGGTATCTCTGGGGCCAACGTCCTGACTTTC. Its translation: CASRYGQGISGANVLTF. The chain recombines TRBV7-9 with TRBJ2-6, with 8 nucleotides matching TRBD1. CDR3 length: 17 amino acids. J was trimmed by 0 bases and V by 6 bases; bases with no gene match: 7. The germline V gene has CDR1 SEHNR and CDR2 FQNEAQ (reference sequence).

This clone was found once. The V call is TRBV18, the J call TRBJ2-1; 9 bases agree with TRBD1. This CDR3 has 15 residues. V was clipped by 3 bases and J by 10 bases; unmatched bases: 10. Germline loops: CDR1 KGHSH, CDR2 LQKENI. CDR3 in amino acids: CASSPRTGVSEEQFF. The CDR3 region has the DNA TGTGCCAGCTCACCCCGGACAGGGGTTTCGGAGGAGCAGTTCTTC.

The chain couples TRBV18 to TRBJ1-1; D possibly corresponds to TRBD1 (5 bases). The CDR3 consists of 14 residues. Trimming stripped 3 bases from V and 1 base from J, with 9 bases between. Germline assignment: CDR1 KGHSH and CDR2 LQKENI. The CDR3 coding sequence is TGTGCCAGCTCACCGGCGGGACCGAACACTGAAGCTTTCTTT. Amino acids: CASSPAGPNTEAFF. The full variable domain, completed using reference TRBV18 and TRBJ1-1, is NAGVMQNPRHLVRRRGQEARLRCSPMKGHSHVYWYRQLPEEGLKFMVYLQKENIIDESGMPKERFSAEFPKEGPSILRIQQVVRGDSAAYFCASSPAGPNTEAFFGQGTRLTVV.

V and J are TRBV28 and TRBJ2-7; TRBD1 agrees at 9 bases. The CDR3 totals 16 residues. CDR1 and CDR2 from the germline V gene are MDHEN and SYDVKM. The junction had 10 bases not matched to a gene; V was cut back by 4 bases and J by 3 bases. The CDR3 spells CASSSPRGTGRYEQYF. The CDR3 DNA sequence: TGTGCCAGCAGTTCCCCTCGGGGGACAGGGCGCTACGAGCAGTACTTC.

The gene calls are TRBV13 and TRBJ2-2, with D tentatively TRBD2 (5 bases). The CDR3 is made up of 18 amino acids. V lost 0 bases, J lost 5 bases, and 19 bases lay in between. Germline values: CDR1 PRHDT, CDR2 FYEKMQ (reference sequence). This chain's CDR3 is CASSLGFTGSSGTGELFF. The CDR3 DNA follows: TGTGCCAGCAGCTTAGGTTTCACGGGGTCCTCCGGGACCGGGGAGCTGTTTTTT.

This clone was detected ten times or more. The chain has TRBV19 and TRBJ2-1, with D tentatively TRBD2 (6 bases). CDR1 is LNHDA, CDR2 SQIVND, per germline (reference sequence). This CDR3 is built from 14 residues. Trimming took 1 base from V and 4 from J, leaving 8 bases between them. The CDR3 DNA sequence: TGTGCCAGTAGTATAGGGACTATTTACAATGAGCAGTTCTTC. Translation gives CASSIGTIYNEQFF.

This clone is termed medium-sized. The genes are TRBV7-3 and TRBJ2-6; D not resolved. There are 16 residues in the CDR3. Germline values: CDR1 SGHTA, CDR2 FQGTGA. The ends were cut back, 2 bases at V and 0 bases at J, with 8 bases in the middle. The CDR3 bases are TGTGCCAGCAGCTTATCCGCGGTCTCTGGGGCCAACGTCCTGACTTTC. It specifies CASSLSAVSGANVLTF.

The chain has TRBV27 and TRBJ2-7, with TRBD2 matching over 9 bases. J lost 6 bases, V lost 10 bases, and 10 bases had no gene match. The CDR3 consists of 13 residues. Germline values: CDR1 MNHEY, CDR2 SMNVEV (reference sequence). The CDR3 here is CATALAGTGEQYF. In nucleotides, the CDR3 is TGTGCCACCGCCCTAGCGGGAACGGGCGAGCAGTACTTC.

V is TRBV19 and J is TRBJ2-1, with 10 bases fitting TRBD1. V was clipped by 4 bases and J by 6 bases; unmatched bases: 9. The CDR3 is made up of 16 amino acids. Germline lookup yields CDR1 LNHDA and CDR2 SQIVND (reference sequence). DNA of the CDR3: TGTGCCAGTAGTAGGGGGACAGGGGTAGTCCTCAATGAGCAGTTCTTC. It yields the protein CASSRGTGVVLNEQFF.

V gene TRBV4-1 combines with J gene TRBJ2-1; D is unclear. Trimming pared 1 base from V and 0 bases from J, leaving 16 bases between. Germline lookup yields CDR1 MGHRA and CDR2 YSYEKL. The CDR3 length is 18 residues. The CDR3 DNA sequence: TGCGCCAGCAGCCAAGGACCGCGTACCCGAGGCTCCTACAATGAGCAGTTCTTC. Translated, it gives CASSQGPRTRGSYNEQFF.

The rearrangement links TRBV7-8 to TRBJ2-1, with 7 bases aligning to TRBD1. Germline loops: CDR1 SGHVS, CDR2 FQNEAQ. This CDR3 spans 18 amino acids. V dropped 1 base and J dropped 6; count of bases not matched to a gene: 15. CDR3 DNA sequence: TGTGCCAGCAGCTTAGGAGGGGGCCATGGGCAGCTCATCAATGAGCAGTTCTTC. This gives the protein CASSLGGGHGQLINEQFF.

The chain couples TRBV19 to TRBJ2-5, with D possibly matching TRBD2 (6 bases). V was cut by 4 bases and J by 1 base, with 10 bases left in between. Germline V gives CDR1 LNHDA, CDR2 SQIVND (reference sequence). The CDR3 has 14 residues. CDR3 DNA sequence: TGTGCCAGTAGTACCTACGGGGGCCAAGAGACCCAGTACTTC. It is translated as CASSTYGGQETQYF.

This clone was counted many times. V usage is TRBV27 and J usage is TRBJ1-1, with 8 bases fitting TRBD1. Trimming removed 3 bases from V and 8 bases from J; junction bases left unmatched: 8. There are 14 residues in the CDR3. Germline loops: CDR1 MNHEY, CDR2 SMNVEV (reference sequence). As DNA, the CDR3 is TGTGCCAGCAGTTTCTTCGGTGGGGACAGGGAAGCTTTCTTT. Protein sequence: CASSFFGGDREAFF.

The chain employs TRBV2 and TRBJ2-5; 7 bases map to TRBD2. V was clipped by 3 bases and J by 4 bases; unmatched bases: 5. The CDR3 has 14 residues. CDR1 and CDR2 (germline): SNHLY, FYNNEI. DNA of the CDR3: TGTGCCAGCAGTGAGGGGGGGAGTCGAGAGACCCAGTACTTC. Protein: CASSEGGSRETQYF. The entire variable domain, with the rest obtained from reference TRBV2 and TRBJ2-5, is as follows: EPEVTQTPSHQVTQMGQEVILRCVPISNHLYFYWYRQILGQKVEFLVSFYNNEISEKSEIFDDQFSVERPDGSNFTLKIRSTKLEDSAMYFCASSEGGSRETQYFGPGTRLLVL.

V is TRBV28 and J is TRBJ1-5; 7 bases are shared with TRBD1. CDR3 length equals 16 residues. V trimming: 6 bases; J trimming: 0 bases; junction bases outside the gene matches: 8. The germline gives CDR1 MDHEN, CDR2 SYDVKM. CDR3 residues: CASRTSRTGSNQPQHF. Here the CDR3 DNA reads TGTGCCAGCAGGACCTCGAGGACAGGTAGCAATCAGCCCCAGCATTTT.

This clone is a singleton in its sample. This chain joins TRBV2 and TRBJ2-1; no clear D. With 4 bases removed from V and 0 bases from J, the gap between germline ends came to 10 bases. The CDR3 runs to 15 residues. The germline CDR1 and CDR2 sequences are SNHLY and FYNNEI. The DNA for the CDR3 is TGTGCCAGCAGTGGGATCCGGAGCTCCTACAATGAGCAGTTCTTC. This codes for CASSGIRSSYNEQFF.